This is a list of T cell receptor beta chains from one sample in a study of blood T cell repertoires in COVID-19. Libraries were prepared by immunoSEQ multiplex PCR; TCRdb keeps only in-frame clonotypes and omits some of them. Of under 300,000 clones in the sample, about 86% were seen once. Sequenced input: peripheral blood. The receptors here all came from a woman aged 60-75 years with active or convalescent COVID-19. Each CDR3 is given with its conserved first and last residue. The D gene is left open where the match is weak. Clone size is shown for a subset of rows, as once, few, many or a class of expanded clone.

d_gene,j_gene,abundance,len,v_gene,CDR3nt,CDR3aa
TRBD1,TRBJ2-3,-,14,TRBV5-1,TGCGCCAGCAGCGATGGACAGGGGGGTTATACGCAGTATTTT,CASSDGQGGYTQYF
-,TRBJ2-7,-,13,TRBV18,TGTGCCAGCTCACCAGCAGGCACAGGCGAGCAGTACTTC,CASSPAGTGEQYF
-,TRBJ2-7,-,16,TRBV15,TGTGCCACCAGCAGCGTGCCGTCCGGGAACTCCTACGAGCAGTACTTC,CATSSVPSGNSYEQYF
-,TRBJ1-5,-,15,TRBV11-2,TGTGCCAGCAGCTTCGACAGGAATAGCAATCAGCCCCAGCATTTT,CASSFDRNSNQPQHF
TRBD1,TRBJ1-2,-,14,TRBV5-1,TGCGCCAGCAGCGGAACAGGGGTTCGTTATGGCTACACCTTC,CASSGTGVRYGYTF
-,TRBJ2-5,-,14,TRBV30,TGTGCCTGCTTCAGGGCGACTTTCGAAGAGACCCAGTACTTC,CACFRATFEETQYF
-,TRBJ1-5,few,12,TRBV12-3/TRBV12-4,TGTGCCAGCAGTTCATCAGGGGTGGGTCAGCATTTT,CASSSSGVGQHF
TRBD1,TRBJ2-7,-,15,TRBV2,TGTGCCAGCAGTGCCCTCCGGGACAGGGACTACGAGCAGTACTTC,CASSALRDRDYEQYF
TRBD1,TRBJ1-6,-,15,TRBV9,TGTGCCAGCAGCGCTAGACAGGGGGCCAATTCACCCCTCCACTTT,CASSARQGANSPLHF
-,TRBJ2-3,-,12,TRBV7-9,TGTGCCAGCGCTCAGGGCGGAAATACGCAGTATTTT,CASAQGGNTQYF
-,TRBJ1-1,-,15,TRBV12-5,TGTGCTAGTGGTTTGGTAGTAGGGGGGAACACTGAAGCTTTCTTT,CASGLVVGGNTEAFF
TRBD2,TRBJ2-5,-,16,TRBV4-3,TGCGCCAGCAGCCAAGTCGGTGCGGGGGAGCGAGAGACCCAGTACTTC,CASSQVGAGERETQYF
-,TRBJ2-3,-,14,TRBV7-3,TGTGCCAGCAGCCCAGCGGGACAGGTATATACGCAGTATTTT,CASSPAGQVYTQYF
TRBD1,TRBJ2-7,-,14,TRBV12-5,TGTGCTAGTGGTCTCCCGGGACAGATCAACGAGCAGTACTTC,CASGLPGQINEQYF
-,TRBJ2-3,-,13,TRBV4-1,TGCGCCAGCATAGGGGCTGACACAGATACGCAGTATTTT,CASIGADTDTQYF
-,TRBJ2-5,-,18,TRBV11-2,TGTGCCAGCAGCTTAGGGACGGCCAGCGGGCGCTGGGCAGAGACCCAGTACTTC,CASSLGTASGRWAETQYF
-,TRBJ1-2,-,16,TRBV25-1,TGTGCCAGCAGTGCAGGGTTTGGGTCATTAGGCTATGGCTACACCTTC,CASSAGFGSLGYGYTF
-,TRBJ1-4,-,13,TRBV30,TGTGCCTGGAGTCGAGTATTCAATGAAAAACTGTTTTTT,CAWSRVFNEKLFF
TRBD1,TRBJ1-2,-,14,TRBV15,TGTGCCACCAGCTTCTCGACAGGGTATAATGGCTACACCTTC,CATSFSTGYNGYTF
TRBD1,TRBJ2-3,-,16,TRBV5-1,TGCGCCAGCAGCTTGGCGGCAGGGGGGACAGGTGACTCGCAGTATTTT,CASSLAAGGTGDSQYF
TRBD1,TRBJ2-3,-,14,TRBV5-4,TGTGCCAGCAGGCTAAAGGACAGGCCAAAGACGCAGTATTTT,CASRLKDRPKTQYF
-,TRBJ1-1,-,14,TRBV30,TGTGCCTGGAGTTACGCCCGGGGGGGAATGGAAGCTTTCTTT,CAWSYARGGMEAFF
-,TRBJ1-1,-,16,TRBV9,TGTGCCAGCAGCTCTTCCGGGACATTCCTGAACACTGAAGCTTTCTTT,CASSSSGTFLNTEAFF
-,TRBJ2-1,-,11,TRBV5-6,TGTGCCAGCAGCTATAGCAATGAGCAGTTCTTC,CASSYSNEQFF
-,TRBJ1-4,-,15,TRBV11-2,TGTGCCAGCAGCTTAGGATCGGTCAGGGCTGAAAAACTGTTTTTT,CASSLGSVRAEKLFF
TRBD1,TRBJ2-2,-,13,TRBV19,TGTGCCAGCCGGACAGGGAACACCGGGGAGCTGTTTTTT,CASRTGNTGELFF